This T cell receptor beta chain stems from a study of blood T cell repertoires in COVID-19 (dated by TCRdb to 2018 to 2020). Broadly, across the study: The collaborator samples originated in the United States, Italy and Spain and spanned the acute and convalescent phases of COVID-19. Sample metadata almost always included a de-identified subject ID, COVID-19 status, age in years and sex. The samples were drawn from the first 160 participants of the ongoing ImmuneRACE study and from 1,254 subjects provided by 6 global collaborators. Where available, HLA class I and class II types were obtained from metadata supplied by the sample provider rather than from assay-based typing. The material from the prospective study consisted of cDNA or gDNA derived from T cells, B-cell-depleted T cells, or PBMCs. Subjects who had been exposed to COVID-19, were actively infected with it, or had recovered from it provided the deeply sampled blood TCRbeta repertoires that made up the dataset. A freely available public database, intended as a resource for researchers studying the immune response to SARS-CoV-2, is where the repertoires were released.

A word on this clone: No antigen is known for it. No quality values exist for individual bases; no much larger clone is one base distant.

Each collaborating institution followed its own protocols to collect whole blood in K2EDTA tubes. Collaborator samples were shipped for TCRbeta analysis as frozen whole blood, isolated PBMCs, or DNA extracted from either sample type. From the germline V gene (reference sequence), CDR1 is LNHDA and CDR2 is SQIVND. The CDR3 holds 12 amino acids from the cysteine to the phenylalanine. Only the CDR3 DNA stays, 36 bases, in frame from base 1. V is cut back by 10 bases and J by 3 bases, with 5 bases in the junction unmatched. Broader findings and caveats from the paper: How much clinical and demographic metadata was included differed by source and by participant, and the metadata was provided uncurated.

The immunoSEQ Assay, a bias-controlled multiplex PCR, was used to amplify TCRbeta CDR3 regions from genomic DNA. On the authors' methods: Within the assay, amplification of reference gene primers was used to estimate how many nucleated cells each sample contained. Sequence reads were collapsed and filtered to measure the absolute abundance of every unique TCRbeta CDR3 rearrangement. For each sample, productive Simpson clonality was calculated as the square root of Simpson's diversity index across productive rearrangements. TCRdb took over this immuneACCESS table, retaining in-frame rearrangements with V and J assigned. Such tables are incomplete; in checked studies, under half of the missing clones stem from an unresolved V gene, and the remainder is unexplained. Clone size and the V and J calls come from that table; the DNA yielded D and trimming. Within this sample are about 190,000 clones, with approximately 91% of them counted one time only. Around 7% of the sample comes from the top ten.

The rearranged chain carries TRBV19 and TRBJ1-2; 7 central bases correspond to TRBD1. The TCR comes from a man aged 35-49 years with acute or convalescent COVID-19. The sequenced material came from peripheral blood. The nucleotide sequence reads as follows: TGTGCCACCAAAACAGGGGACTATGGCTACACCTTC. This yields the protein CATKTGDYGYTF.